This T cell receptor beta chain was documented in a study of cytomegalovirus exposure and HLA in healthy donors. The CDR3 runs to 14 residues. Per germline, CDR1 SGHDT and CDR2 YYEEEE. Trimming left V 4 bases short and J 10 bases short, with 20 bases between. The PCR had 60 Vbeta and 13 Jbeta primers. The repertoire was sequenced with immunoSEQ multiplex PCR; TCRdb's copy has only in-frame clones and lacks some. Among over 150,000 clones listed, 80% were seen once. Sequenced input: PBMCs. V gene TRBV5-6 combines with J gene TRBJ1-1; TRBD1 might be the D (5 bases). The TCR sequence derives from a boy younger than 18 in good health and CMV-seronegative. The DNA of the CDR3 is TGTGCCAGCAGCATTCCGACACGGTTGGGGGGAGCTTTCTTT. Amino acid sequence: CASSIPTRLGGAFF.